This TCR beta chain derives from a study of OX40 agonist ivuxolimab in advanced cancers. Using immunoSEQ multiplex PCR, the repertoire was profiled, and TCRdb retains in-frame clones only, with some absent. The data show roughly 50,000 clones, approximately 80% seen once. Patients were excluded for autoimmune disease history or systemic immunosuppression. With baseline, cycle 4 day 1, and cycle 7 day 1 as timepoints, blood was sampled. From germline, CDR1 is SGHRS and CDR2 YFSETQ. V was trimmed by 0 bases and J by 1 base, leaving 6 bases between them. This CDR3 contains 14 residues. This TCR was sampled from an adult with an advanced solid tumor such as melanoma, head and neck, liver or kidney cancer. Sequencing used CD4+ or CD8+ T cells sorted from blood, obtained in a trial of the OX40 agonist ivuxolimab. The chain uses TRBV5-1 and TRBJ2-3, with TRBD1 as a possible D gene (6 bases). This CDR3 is CASSLAGGTDTQYF. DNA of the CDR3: TGCGCCAGCAGCTTGGCAGGGGGCACAGATACGCAGTATTTT.